Following are 8 T cell receptor beta chains from one sample sequenced in a study of cytomegalovirus exposure and HLA in healthy donors. Use of 60 Vbeta and 13 Jbeta primers characterized the PCR. Sequencing used immunoSEQ multiplex PCR; TCRdb keeps in-frame clones, though not all of them. Found here are about 130,000 clones, 65% to 80% of them singletons; the top ten hold 1.8%. The sample consisted of PBMCs. All receptors derive from a woman aged 40 to 49 in good health and CMV-seronegative.

The V and J genes are TRBV5-1 and TRBJ2-5, with 8 bases that match TRBD1. Trimming at V came to 5 bases and at J to 5 bases, leaving 11 bases not matched to a gene. Germline CDR1 and CDR2: SGHRS and YFSETQ. The CDR3 has 15 residues. The CDR3: CASRPQGAAGETQYF. CDR3 bases: TGCGCCAGCAGGCCGCAGGGGGCCGCCGGGGAGACCCAGTACTTC.

The chain recombines TRBV18 with TRBJ1-4; 9 bases agree with TRBD1. The germline gives CDR1 KGHSH, CDR2 LQKENI. The trim removed 2 bases at V and 8 bases at J, leaving 12 bases unmatched. The CDR3 loop spans 17 amino acids. CDR3 residues: CASSPWGQGHREEKLFF. For the CDR3, the DNA is TGTGCCAGCTCACCATGGGGACAGGGCCATAGGGAGGAAAAACTGTTTTTT.

The chain has TRBV7-9 and TRBJ1-1; D ambiguous. The CDR3 covers 13 residues. Germline V lookup: CDR1 SEHNR, CDR2 FQNEAQ (reference sequence). The V gene lost 5 bases and the J gene lost 6 bases, with 13 bases spanning the gap. The CDR3 nucleotides are TGTGCCAGCAGCCCGCGGGAGTTACCTGAAGCTTTCTTT. The encoded protein is CASSPRELPEAFF.

Details on this clone: Additional DNA sequences in this sample encode the identical CDR3. The chain links TRBV19 to TRBJ1-1, with D tentatively TRBD1 (5 bases). Trimming pared 2 bases from V and 5 bases from J, leaving 12 bases between. CDR3 size: 14 residues. Germline V gene sequence: CDR1 LNHDA, CDR2 SQIVND (reference sequence). In DNA form, the CDR3 reads TGTGCCAGTAGTATATCCGGGGGAAGTACTGAAGCTTTCTTT. Amino acid sequence: CASSISGGSTEAFF. Full variable domain (outside the CDR3, taken from reference TRBV19 and TRBJ1-1): DGGITQSPKYLFRKEGQNVTLSCEQNLNHDAMYWYRQDPGQGLRLIYYSQIVNDFQKGDIAEGYSVSREKKESFPLTVTSAQKNPTAFYLCASSISGGSTEAFFGQGTRLTVV.

This clone showed up just once. The chain couples TRBV2 to TRBJ1-1; 7 nucleotides line up with TRBD1. Germline trimming cut 3 bases from V and 5 bases from J; bases unmatched to any gene: 9. In germline, CDR1 is SNHLY, CDR2 FYNNEI. The length of the CDR3 is 15 residues. The CDR3 spells CASSDGIGGSTEAFF. The CDR3 DNA reads TGTGCCAGCAGTGACGGAATAGGGGGCTCAACTGAAGCTTTCTTT.

Written as DNA, the CDR3 is TGTGCCAGCAGTCAACGACTAGCGGGAGCTGAGCAGTTCTTC. Its protein product is CASSQRLAGAEQFF. This chain links TRBV27 with TRBJ2-1; 12 positions match TRBD2. V gave up 5 bases and J gave up 9 bases; unmatched junction bases: 5. The CDR3 runs to 14 residues. Per the germline V gene, CDR1 is MNHEY and CDR2 is SMNVEV (reference sequence).

The chain couples TRBV27 to TRBJ1-4; D gene uncertain. The germline gives CDR1 MNHEY, CDR2 SMNVEV (reference sequence). The CDR3 length is 14 residues. Trimming shortened V by 5 bases and J by 5 bases, and 12 bases separated the two germline ends. The CDR3 DNA reads TGTGCCAGCAGTCGCAGGTCGGCCAATGAAAAACTGTTTTTT. It encodes CASSRRSANEKLFF.

The V call is TRBV7-9, the J call TRBJ2-7, with 9 nucleotides matching TRBD2. Germline CDR1 and CDR2: SEHNR and FQNEAQ (reference sequence). After removal of 7 bases from V and 2 bases from J, the junction contained 6 bases not matched to a gene. The CDR3 runs to 14 residues. The chain's CDR3 is CASTPTSGAYEQYF. The CDR3 DNA sequence: TGTGCCAGCACCCCGACTAGCGGAGCCTACGAGCAGTACTTC.